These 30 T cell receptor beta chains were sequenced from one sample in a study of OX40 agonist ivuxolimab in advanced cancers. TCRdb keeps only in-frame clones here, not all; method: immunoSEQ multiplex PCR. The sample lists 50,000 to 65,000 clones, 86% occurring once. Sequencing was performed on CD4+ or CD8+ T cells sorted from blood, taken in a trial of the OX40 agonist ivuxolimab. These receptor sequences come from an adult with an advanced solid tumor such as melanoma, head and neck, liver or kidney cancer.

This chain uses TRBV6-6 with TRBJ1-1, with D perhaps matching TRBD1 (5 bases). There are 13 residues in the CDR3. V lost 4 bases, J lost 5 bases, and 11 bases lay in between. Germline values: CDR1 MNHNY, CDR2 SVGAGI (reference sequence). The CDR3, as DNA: TGTGCCAGCAGTTCGGGACTTGGGACTGAAGCTTTCTTT. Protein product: CASSSGLGTEAFF.

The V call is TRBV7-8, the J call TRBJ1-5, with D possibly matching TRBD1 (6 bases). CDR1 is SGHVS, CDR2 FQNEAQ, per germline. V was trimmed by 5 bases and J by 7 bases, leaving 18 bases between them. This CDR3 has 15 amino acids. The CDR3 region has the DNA TGTGCCAGCAGCCCCCCAGAGGGGGGGGACCAGCCCCAGCATTTT. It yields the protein CASSPPEGGDQPQHF.

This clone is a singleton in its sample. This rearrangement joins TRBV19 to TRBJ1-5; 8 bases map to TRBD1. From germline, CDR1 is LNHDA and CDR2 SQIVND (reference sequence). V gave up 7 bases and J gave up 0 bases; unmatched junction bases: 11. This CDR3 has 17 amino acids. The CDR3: CASTPGQETYSNQPQHF. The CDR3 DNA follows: TGTGCCAGTACCCCGGGACAGGAGACCTATAGCAATCAGCCCCAGCATTTT.

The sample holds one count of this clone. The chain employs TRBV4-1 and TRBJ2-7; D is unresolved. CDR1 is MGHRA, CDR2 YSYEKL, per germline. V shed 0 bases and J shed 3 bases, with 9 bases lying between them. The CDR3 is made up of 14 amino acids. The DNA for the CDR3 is TGCGCCAGCAGCCAAGATTACACTCTCTACGAGCAGTACTTC. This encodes CASSQDYTLYEQYF.

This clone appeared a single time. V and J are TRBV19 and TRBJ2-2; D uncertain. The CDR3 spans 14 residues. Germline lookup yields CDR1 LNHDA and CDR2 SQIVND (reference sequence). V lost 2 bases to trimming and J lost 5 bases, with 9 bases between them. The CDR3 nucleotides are TGTGCCAGTAGTATAATGTCCGGGACCGGGGAGCTGTTTTTT. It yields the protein CASSIMSGTGELFF.

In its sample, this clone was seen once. The CDR3 protein is CASRSRDRGANQPQHF. The CDR3 nucleotides read TGCGCCAGCAGAAGCCGGGACAGGGGTGCCAATCAGCCCCAGCATTTT. The chain employs TRBV10-1 and TRBJ1-5; 10 bases agree with TRBD1. The CDR3 length is 16 residues. CDR1 and CDR2 (germline): WNHNN, SYGVQD (reference sequence). V lost 6 bases to trimming and J lost 3 bases; unmatched junction nucleotides: 8.

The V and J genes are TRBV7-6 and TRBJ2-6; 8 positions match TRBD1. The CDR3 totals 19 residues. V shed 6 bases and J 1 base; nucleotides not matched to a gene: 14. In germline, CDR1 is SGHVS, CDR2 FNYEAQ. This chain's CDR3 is CASSMETGQAGSGANVLTF. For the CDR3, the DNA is TGTGCCAGCAGTATGGAAACGGGACAGGCGGGATCTGGGGCCAACGTCCTGACTTTC.

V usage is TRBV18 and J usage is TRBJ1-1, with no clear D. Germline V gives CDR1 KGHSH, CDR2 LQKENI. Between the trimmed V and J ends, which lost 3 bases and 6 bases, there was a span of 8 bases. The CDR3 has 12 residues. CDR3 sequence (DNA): TGTGCCAGCTCACCCAATTCCCCTGAAGCTTTCTTT. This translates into CASSPNSPEAFF.

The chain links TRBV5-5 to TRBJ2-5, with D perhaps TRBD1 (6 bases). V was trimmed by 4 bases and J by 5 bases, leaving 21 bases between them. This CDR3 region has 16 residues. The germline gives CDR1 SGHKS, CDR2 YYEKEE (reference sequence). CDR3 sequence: CASSLALQGLGETQYF. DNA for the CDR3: TGTGCCAGCAGCCTTGCCTTACAGGGTTTGGGGGAGACCCAGTACTTC.

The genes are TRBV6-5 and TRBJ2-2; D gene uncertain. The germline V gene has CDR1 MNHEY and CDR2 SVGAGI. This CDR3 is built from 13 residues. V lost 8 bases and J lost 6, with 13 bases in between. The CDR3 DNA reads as TGTGCCAGCTCAGTTCCCGCGCCCGGGGAGCTGTTTTTT. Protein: CASSVPAPGELFF.

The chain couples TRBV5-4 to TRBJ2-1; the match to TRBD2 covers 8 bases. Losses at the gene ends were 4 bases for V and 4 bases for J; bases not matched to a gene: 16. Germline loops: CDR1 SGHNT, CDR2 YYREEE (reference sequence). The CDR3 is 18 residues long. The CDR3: CASSPLWGTGGEYNEQFF. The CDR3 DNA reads TGTGCCAGCAGCCCCCTCTGGGGGACGGGAGGGGAATACAATGAGCAGTTCTTC.

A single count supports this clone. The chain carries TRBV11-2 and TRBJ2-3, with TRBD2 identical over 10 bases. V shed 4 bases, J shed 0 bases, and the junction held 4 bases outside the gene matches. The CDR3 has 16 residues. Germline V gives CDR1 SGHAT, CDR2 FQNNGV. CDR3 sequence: CASSSSGRASTDTQYF. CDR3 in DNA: TGTGCCAGCAGCTCCAGCGGGAGGGCTAGCACAGATACGCAGTATTTT.

The CDR3 DNA reads as TGTGCCAGCAGTGCTCTAGCGGGAAGGGATGAGCAGTTCTTC. Its translation: CASSALAGRDEQFF. This chain joins TRBV2 and TRBJ2-1, with 9 bases aligning to TRBD2. Per the germline V gene, CDR1 is SNHLY and CDR2 is FYNNEI. The CDR3 loop spans 14 amino acids. V lost 4 bases, J lost 8 bases, and 6 bases stayed unmatched.

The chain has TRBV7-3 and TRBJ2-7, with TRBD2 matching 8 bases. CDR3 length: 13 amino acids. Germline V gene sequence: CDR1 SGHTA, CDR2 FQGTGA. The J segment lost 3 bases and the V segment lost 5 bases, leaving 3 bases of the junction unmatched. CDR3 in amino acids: CASSLTSDYEQYF. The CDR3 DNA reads TGTGCCAGCAGCCTGACTAGCGACTACGAGCAGTACTTC.

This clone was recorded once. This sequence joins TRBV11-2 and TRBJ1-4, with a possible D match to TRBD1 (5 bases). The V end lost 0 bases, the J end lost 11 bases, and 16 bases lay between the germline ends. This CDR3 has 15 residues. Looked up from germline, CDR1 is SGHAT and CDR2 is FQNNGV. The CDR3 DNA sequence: TGTGCCAGCAGCTTAGAAAGGGGATCGGGGAGCAAACTGTTTTTT. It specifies CASSLERGSGSKLFF.

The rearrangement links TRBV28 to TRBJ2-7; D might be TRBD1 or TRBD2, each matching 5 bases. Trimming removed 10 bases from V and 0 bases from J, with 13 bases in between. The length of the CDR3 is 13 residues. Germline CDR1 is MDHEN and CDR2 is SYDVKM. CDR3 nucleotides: TGTGCCACCCAGGGTGGGAGCTCCTACGAGCAGTACTTC. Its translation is CATQGGSSYEQYF.

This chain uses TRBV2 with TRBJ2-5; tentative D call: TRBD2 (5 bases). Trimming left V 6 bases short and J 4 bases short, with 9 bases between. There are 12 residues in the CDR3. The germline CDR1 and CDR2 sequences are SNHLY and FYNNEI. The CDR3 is CASSGEGETQYF. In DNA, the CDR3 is TGTGCCAGCAGCGGTGAGGGAGAGACCCAGTACTTC.

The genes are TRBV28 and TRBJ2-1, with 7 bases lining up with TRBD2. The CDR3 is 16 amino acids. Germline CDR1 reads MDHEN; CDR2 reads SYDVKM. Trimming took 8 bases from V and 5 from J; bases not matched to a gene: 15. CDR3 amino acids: CASSTPTGGGHNEQFF. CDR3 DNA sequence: TGTGCCAGCTCCACCCCCACGGGAGGCGGCCACAATGAGCAGTTCTTC.

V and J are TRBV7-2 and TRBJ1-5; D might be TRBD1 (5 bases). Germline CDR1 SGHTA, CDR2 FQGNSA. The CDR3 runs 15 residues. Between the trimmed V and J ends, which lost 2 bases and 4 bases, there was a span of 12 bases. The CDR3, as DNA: TGTGCCAGCAGCTTATTACGGAAGGGGAATCAGCCCCAGCATTTT. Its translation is CASSLLRKGNQPQHF. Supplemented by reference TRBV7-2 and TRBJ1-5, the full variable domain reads GAGVSQSPSNKVTEKGKDVELRCDPISGHTALYWYRQSLGQGLEFLIYFQGNSAPDKSGLPSDRFSAERTGGSVSTLTIQRTQQEDSAVYLCASSLLRKGNQPQHFGDGTRLSIL.

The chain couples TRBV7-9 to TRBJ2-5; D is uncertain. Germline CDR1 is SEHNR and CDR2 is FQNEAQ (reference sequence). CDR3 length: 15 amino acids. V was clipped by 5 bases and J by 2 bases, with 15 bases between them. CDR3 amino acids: CASSPPAEIQETQYF. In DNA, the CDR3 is TGTGCCAGCAGCCCTCCCGCGGAGATACAAGAGACCCAGTACTTC.

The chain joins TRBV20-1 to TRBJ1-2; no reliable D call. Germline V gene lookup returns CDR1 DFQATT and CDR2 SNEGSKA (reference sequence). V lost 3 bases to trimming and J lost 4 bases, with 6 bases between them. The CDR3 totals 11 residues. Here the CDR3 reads CSARSSYGYTF. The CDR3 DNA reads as TGCAGTGCTAGGAGCAGCTATGGCTACACCTTC.

CDR3 loop: CASSPESTGTQYF. For the CDR3, the DNA is TGTGCCAGTAGCCCCGAGTCCACCGGTACGCAGTATTTT. The V and J genes are TRBV19 and TRBJ2-3; unclear D gene. CDR1 and CDR2 from the germline V gene are LNHDA and SQIVND (reference sequence). Deletions cut 6 bases from V and 8 bases from J, with 15 bases between. The CDR3 loop spans 13 amino acids.

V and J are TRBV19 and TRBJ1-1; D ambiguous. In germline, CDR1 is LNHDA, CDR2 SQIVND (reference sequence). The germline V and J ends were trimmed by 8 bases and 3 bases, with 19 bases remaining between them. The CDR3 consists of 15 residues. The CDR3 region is CASRVGSRRDTEAFF. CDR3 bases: TGTGCCAGTCGGGTAGGCAGCCGGAGAGACACTGAAGCTTTCTTT.

CDR3 nucleotide sequence: TGCGCCAGCAGCCAAGGAGGGGGACTAGCGGGAGAAAGAAAGTACTTC. Its translation is CASSQGGGLAGERKYF. This sequence joins TRBV4-3 and TRBJ2-4; 14 bases are a match to TRBD2. Germline V gene data show CDR1 as LGHNA and CDR2 as YSLEER. Trimming took 1 base from V and 14 from J; bases not matched to a gene: 10. The length of the CDR3 is 16 residues.

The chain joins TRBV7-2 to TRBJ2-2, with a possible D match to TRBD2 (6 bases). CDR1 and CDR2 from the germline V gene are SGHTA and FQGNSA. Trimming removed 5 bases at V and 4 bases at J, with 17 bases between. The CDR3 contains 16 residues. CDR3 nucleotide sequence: TGTGCCAGCAGCCGTCAGACTAGGTTTACCACCGGGGAGCTGTTTTTT. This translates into CASSRQTRFTTGELFF.

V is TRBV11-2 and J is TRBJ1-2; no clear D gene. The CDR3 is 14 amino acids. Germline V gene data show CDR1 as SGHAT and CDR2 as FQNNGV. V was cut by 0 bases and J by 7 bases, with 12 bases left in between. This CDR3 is CASSLDGGSGGYTF. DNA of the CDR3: TGTGCCAGCAGCTTAGATGGAGGGAGTGGTGGCTACACCTTC.

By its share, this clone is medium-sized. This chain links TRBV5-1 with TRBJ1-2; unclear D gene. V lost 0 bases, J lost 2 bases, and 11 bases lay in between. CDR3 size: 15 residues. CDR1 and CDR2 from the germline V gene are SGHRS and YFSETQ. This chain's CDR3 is CASSLGREANYGYTF. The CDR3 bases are TGCGCCAGCAGCTTGGGTCGGGAGGCCAACTATGGCTACACCTTC.

Here the CDR3 reads CASSPPAGGVDTQYF. In DNA, the CDR3 is TGTGCCAGCAGTCCCCCCGCGGGAGGTGTAGATACGCAGTATTTT. This chain joins TRBV28 and TRBJ2-3; 8 bases map to TRBD2. Trimming took 5 bases from V and 5 from J; bases not matched to a gene: 9. Germline V lookup: CDR1 MDHEN, CDR2 SYDVKM. The CDR3 loop spans 15 amino acids. Supplemented by reference TRBV28 and TRBJ2-3, the full variable domain reads DVKVTQSSRYLVKRTGEKVFLECVQDMDHENMFWYRQDPGLGLRLIYFSYDVKMKEKGDIPEGYSVSREKKERFSLILESASTNQTSMYLCASSPPAGGVDTQYFGPGTRLTVL.

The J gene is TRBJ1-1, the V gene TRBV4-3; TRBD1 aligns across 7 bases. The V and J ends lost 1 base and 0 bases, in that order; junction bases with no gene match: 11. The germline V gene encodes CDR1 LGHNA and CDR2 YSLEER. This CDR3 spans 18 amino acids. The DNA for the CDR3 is TGCGCCAGCAGCCAAGCACCCTCCGGGCAGGGGGTGAACACTGAAGCTTTCTTT. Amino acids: CASSQAPSGQGVNTEAFF.

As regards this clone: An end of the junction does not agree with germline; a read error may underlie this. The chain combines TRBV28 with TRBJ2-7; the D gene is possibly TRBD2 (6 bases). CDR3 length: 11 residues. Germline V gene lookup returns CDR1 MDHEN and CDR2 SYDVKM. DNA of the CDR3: TGTGCCACCAAGCAGCTGGGTCGGGGGTTCTTC. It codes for CATKQLGRGFF.